This is a list of T cell receptor beta chains from one sample in a study of T cell responses to AZD1222 COVID-19 vaccine. Clones were sequenced by immunoSEQ multiplex PCR, and TCRdb holds only the in-frame ones, with some missing. The data hold around 140,000 clones, with approximately 85% observed a single time. Sequencing was performed on peripheral blood, taken 28 days after the second dose of the MenACWY control vaccine. The receptors here all came from an adult who received the MenACWY meningococcal vaccine as a control. The CDR3 runs from the conserved cysteine through the conserved F or W. D genes are given only for firm matches. Expanded clones get a size class; other rows say once, few or many, or leave the size out.

D	V	J	length	size	DNA	CDR3
.	TRBV24-1	TRBJ2-7	13	.	TGTGCCACCAGTGATTGGAAGAGAGGGGAGCAGTACTTC	CATSDWKRGEQYF
TRBD1	TRBV20-1	TRBJ1-1	12	.	TGCAGTGCTAGTGACAGGGGGCAAGGAGCTTTCTTT	CSASDRGQGAFF
.	TRBV12-3/TRBV12-4	TRBJ2-1	10	once	TGTGCCAGCAACGACAGACCACAGTTCTTC	CASNDRPQFF
.	TRBV5-8	TRBJ1-5	12	once	TGTGCCAGCAGCCGGGGATATCAGCCCCAGCATTTT	CASSRGYQPQHF
TRBD2	TRBV4-2	TRBJ2-5	14	.	TGTGCCAGCAGCCAACCCAGCGGGAGTGAGACCCAGTACTTC	CASSQPSGSETQYF
.	TRBV24-1	TRBJ2-5	14	.	TGTGCCACCAGTGGGTCCAGATACCAAGAGACCCAGTACTTC	CATSGSRYQETQYF
.	TRBV11-3	TRBJ2-1	13	.	TGTGCCAGCAGCAATGGGGCTGGGAATGAGCAGTTCTTC	CASSNGAGNEQFF
TRBD1	TRBV3-1/TRBV3-2	TRBJ2-5	16	.	TGTGCCAGCAGCCCCCGGACAGGACAACTCCAAGAGACCCAGTACTTC	CASSPRTGQLQETQYF
TRBD1	TRBV9	TRBJ1-2	17	.	TGTGCCAGCAGCGTAGTCACCGGGACAGGGACTTCAAGTGGCTACACCTTC	CASSVVTGTGTSSGYTF
.	TRBV6-2/TRBV6-3	TRBJ1-1	18	.	TGTGCCAGCAGTTACTCGCCTACAGTGGTTTGGCCTAACACTGAAGCTTTCTTT	CASSYSPTVVWPNTEAFF
.	TRBV6-6	TRBJ2-7	15	.	TGTGCCAGCAGTTACTCGGGGCAGGGAGACCACGAGCAGTACTTC	CASSYSGQGDHEQYF
TRBD1	TRBV11-2	TRBJ2-7	13	.	TGTGCCAGCAGCTCGGACAGGAGCTACGAGCAGTACTTC	CASSSDRSYEQYF
.	TRBV6-2/TRBV6-3	TRBJ2-7	15	.	TGTGCCAGCAGTTACGGGGTAGCAGGTAGCTACGAGCAGTACTTC	CASSYGVAGSYEQYF
.	TRBV10-3	TRBJ1-4	13	once	TGTGCCATCAAGGCAGCAACTAATGAAAAACTGTTTTTT	CAIKAATNEKLFF
.	TRBV29-1	TRBJ2-6	14	.	TGCAGCGTTTTATCACTCTCTGGGGCCAACGTCCTGACTTTC	CSVLSLSGANVLTF
TRBD1	TRBV11-3	TRBJ2-5	14	.	TGTGCCAGCAGCCACCGACAGGGGGGAGAGACCCAGTACTTC	CASSHRQGGETQYF
.	TRBV5-1	TRBJ1-6	15	few	TGCGCCAGCAGCTTGGACTCTCCGGGCAATTCACCCCTCCACTTT	CASSLDSPGNSPLHF
.	TRBV18	TRBJ1-2	14	.	TGTGCCAGCTCACCACCGAACGCTAGGCATGGCTACACCTTC	CASSPPNARHGYTF
.	TRBV3-1/TRBV3-2	TRBJ1-5	15	.	TGTGCCAGCAGCCAAGATTTCTGGGGAGGACAGCCCCAGCATTTT	CASSQDFWGGQPQHF
TRBD2	TRBV4-2	TRBJ2-3	17	once	TGTGCCAGCAGCCTCGGGACTAGCGGGAGGGCCGCAGATACGCAGTATTTT	CASSLGTSGRAADTQYF
TRBD1	TRBV7-8	TRBJ2-1	15	.	TGTGCCAGCAGCTTAGCAGGGGGCGTTAGTAATGAGCAGTTCTTC	CASSLAGGVSNEQFF
TRBD1	TRBV19	TRBJ1-2	13	few	TGTGCCAGTACCAGGGGGGGAAACTATGGCTACACCTTC	CASTRGGNYGYTF
.	TRBV6-5	TRBJ1-1	13	.	TGTGCCAGCAGTTACGAAAGAGGCGTTGAAGCTTTCTTT	CASSYERGVEAFF
TRBD2	TRBV24-1	TRBJ2-1	17	.	TGTGCCACCAGTGAATCTAGCGGGATGAGCTCCTACAATGAGCAGTTCTTC	CATSESSGMSSYNEQFF
TRBD1	TRBV3-1/TRBV3-2	TRBJ2-3	16	once	TGTGCCAGCAGCCAAGGTCTATCAGGGGGCGCAGATACGCAGTATTTT	CASSQGLSGGADTQYF
.	TRBV9	TRBJ1-1	18	few	TGTGCCAGCAGCGTAGGCGGTCCGGGGGCGAGCGGAGGTACTGAAGCTTTCTTT	CASSVGGPGASGGTEAFF
.	TRBV30	TRBJ2-7	12	.	TGTGCCTGGGAGAATGGGATTTACGAGCAGTACTTC	CAWENGIYEQYF
.	TRBV6-2/TRBV6-3	TRBJ2-7	14	few	TGTGCCAGCAGTTACGCAGGCCCCCTTGGGGAGCAGTACTTC	CASSYAGPLGEQYF
.	TRBV12-3/TRBV12-4	TRBJ1-2	12	.	TGTGCCAGCAGTCCGACAGGAAGAGGCTACACCTTC	CASSPTGRGYTF
TRBD1	TRBV28	TRBJ1-5	15	.	TGTGCCAGCAGTTTTTTGAGGGGGCGGAATCAGCCCCAGCATTTT	CASSFLRGRNQPQHF
.	TRBV10-3	TRBJ2-2	16	.	TGTGCCATCAGTGACCCGGCAGGGGGGGCTGACGGGGAGCTGTTTTTT	CAISDPAGGADGELFF
TRBD2	TRBV5-4	TRBJ2-3	16	.	TGTGCCAGCAGCTTGTATCGTGGGGGGGGGACAGATACGCAGTATTTT	CASSLYRGGGTDTQYF
.	TRBV30	TRBJ2-3	14	once	TGTGCCTGGAACGAGGGTCTAAGCACAGATACGCAGTATTTT	CAWNEGLSTDTQYF
TRBD2	TRBV29-1	TRBJ2-5	11	.	TGCAGCGTGGCGACTAGCGGGGGCCAGTACTTC	CSVATSGGQYF
TRBD2	TRBV7-2	TRBJ2-4	15	few	TGTGCCAGCAGCTTAGAAGGGCGGGAGGGTTACATTCAGTACTTC	CASSLEGREGYIQYF
TRBD1	TRBV5-6	TRBJ2-3	15	.	TGTGCCAGCAGCTGGCCGGGACAGGGGATTGATACGCAGTATTTT	CASSWPGQGIDTQYF
.	TRBV15	TRBJ1-5	14	once	TGTGCCACCAGTAGGGGGGACGGCAATCAGCCCCAGCATTTT	CATSRGDGNQPQHF
.	TRBV5-6	TRBJ1-4	10	.	TGTGCCAGCAGCGGGGAAAAACTGTTTTTT	CASSGEKLFF
.	TRBV7-6	TRBJ1-6	13	.	TGTGCCAGCAGCCCCGGATGGGATTCACCCCTCCACTTT	CASSPGWDSPLHF
.	TRBV3-1/TRBV3-2	TRBJ1-2	15	.	TGTGCCAGCAGCCAAGAAACACTGTCTAACTATGGCTACACCTTC	CASSQETLSNYGYTF
.	TRBV18	TRBJ1-3	14	.	TGTGCCAGCTCACCGGGGGGAACTGGAAACACCATATATTTT	CASSPGGTGNTIYF
.	TRBV5-1	TRBJ1-2	16	.	TGCGCCAGCAGCTTGGGGGCCGACCCCCGGAACTATGGCTACACCTTC	CASSLGADPRNYGYTF
.	TRBV24-1	TRBJ2-5	14	.	TGTGCCACCAGTGAGCAGGGGTTCCAAGAGACCCAGTACTTC	CATSEQGFQETQYF
.	TRBV6-2/TRBV6-3	TRBJ1-1	14	.	TGTGCCAGCAGCCGTAGGACGGGGAACACTGAAGCTTTCTTT	CASSRRTGNTEAFF
TRBD1	TRBV10-3	TRBJ1-4	17	.	TGTGCCATCAGTTCGGGACAGGGGGGATCAACTAATGAAAAACTGTTTTTT	CAISSGQGGSTNEKLFF
.	TRBV5-1	TRBJ2-2	13	.	TGCGCCACTCAGCAGCGGGTCCACGGGGAGCTGTTTTTT	CATQQRVHGELFF
.	TRBV6-5	TRBJ1-1	14	.	TGTGCCAGCAGGAGACAGTACATGAACACTGAAGCTTTCTTT	CASRRQYMNTEAFF
TRBD2	TRBV5-1	TRBJ2-1	13	.	TGCGCCAGCAGCCCGGGGGGAAGGAATGAGCAGTTCTTC	CASSPGGRNEQFF
.	TRBV6-5	TRBJ1-6	15	few	TGTGCCAGCTCAGAAAGCAGGGCTGGGGTGTCACCCCTCCACTTT	CASSESRAGVSPLHF
TRBD1	TRBV11-1	TRBJ1-1	14	.	TGTGCCAGCAGCCCGGACAGGGAGGCCAGGAAAGCTTTCTTT	CASSPDREARKAFF
TRBD1	TRBV4-3	TRBJ1-5	14	.	TGCGCCAGCAGCCAGACAGGGTTCGATCAGCCCCAGCATTTT	CASSQTGFDQPQHF
.	TRBV25-1	TRBJ1-2	15	.	TGTGCCAGCAGTGAGGTGGCGGCAAACTATTATGGCTACACCTTC	CASSEVAANYYGYTF
.	TRBV3-1/TRBV3-2	TRBJ1-1	12	few	TGTGCCAGCAGCCAAGGGGGAGGGTGGGCTTTCTTT	CASSQGGGWAFF
.	TRBV7-9	TRBJ1-6	14	.	TGTGCCAGCCATGGGGGCTCTATGAATTCACCCCTCCACTTT	CASHGGSMNSPLHF
TRBD2	TRBV27	TRBJ2-3	15	.	TGTGCCAGCAGTTCTCGGGGGGTAAGCACAGATACGCAGTATTTT	CASSSRGVSTDTQYF
.	TRBV5-4	TRBJ1-1	15	.	TGTGCCAGCAGCTTGGCCGCGGGGAGAGACACTGAAGCTTTCTTT	CASSLAAGRDTEAFF
.	TRBV3-1/TRBV3-2	TRBJ2-5	13	.	TGTGCCACCAAACACGGGGGCGAAGAGACCCAGTACTTC	CATKHGGEETQYF
TRBD1	TRBV5-1	TRBJ1-3	17	.	TGCGCCAGCAGCTCCCTCCCTGCCGGACAGGGGGGAAACACCATATATTTT	CASSSLPAGQGGNTIYF